This entry concerns a single T cell receptor beta chain. Which antigen it targets is not known. Per-base quality was not reported, and no clone a single base away is much larger than it. Library prep was done by the immunoSEQ multiplex PCR assay. A mixture of 60 forward primers for TCR Vbeta segments and 13 reverse primers for TCR Jbeta segments was used in the multiplex PCR. A multiplex PCR assay on genomic DNA amplified the CDR3 region of rearranged TCR beta genes. Amplified TCR beta libraries were sequenced as 87-base-pair reads on the Illumina HiSeq System. Turning to the authors' computational methods: Across the 500 to 750 repertoires, a later analysis counted 78 million or so unique TCR beta chains, around 10 million of which were shared by at least two donors. Raw reads were error-corrected and collapsed into unique sequences with a nearest-neighbor algorithm that merged closely related sequences to remove PCR and sequencing errors. V, D and J gene segments were assigned by aligning CDR3 sequences to IMGT reference sequences. For a sequence to be retained, a match of at least six nucleotides to both a V gene segment and a J gene segment was required. A rearrangement counted as productive if the CDR3 had no stop codons and remained in frame with V and J, and every other rearrangement counted as non-productive. Following IMGT convention, CDR3 was defined as the stretch from the second conserved V-encoded cysteine to the conserved J-encoded phenylalanine. Sequences without an unambiguous match to a single V gene segment were excluded from the earlier analysis of 450 to 750 of the donors. In an earlier analysis of roughly 500 of the donors, V segments were called functional above 56.7% productive rearrangements and were called segregating when the between-donor standard deviation exceeded 5%. A statistical classification framework was built for diagnosing cytomegalovirus status from the catalog of TCR beta chain sequences. In a later analysis, TCR nucleotide sequences were compared against IMGT/GENE-DB human TR gene sequences so that V and J genes could be assigned. A later analysis assigned CDR3 sequences and most-parsimonious VDJ recombination scenarios with the TCRdist pipeline. In a later analysis, every TCR beta chain was defined by the combination of its CDR3 amino acid sequence and its V-gene family, and reads without a unique V-gene family were dropped. As a way to deal with suspected cross-contamination and a sequencing artifact, a later analysis dropped roughly 600 nucleotide sequences that were highly shared and had low generation probability. A later analysis calculated a clonal expansion index for each public chain from normalized within-repertoire ranks of inferred template counts. In a later analysis, generation probabilities were computed with a VDJ recombination model fitted to out-of-frame rearrangements, and the resulting probabilities were checked against IGoR. A later analysis scored TCR-TCR, TCR-HLA and TCR-CMV co-occurrence with hypergeometric tests, applying a repertoire-size bias correction to TCR pairs. In a later analysis, false discovery rates were estimated by permuting HLA or CMV assignments 20 times. A later analysis grouped co-occurring TCRs with DBSCAN, adding TCRdist sequence similarity when clustering within HLA-allele-positive subsets. Co-occurrence clustering excluded repertoires with fewer than 30,000 or more than 120,000 public chains, plus five with anomalous nucleotide sharing. TCRdb holds this immuneACCESS table with in-frame rearrangements only. Some clones are missing; in checked studies, unresolved V genes explain under half, and the rest has no known cause. V and J calls and clone size are as listed in that table; D and trimming were resolved from the DNA. This sample has 99,000 or so clones in its table, and less than 85% of those were observed once. The top ten clonotypes cover approximately 8% of the sample.

The cohort was made up of 666 healthy bone marrow donors. Cohort members were all nominally healthy when sampled, although unrecorded immune exposures were likely present. The donor tested CMV seropositive, placing the donor among the 289 seropositive members of the cohort. A peripheral blood sample was provided by each donor, and peripheral blood mononuclear cells were used for TCR beta sequencing. The Qiagen DNeasy Blood Extraction Kit was used to extract genomic DNA from the blood cell samples. These data belong to a study of cytomegalovirus exposure and HLA in healthy donors (dated by TCRdb to 2015 to 2018). Study-level background: In an earlier analysis of approximately 500 of the donors, under 300 Gb of sequence data and approximately 120 million unique TCR beta sequences from 150 million to 200 million T cells were reported. Around 320 gigabases of sequencing data and approximately 85 million unique TCR sequences were included in an early release covering under 650 HLA-typed donors. The genetic ancestry cluster associated with self-reported Caucasian donors included roughly four fifths of the roughly 380 genotyped donors. The study aimed to test whether cataloging public T cell receptors could reveal signatures of past pathogen exposure. The study used immunosequencing to profile the T cell repertoires of about 670 subjects and linked those repertoires to cytomegalovirus serostatus. In addition to the first cohort of around 670 subjects, a separate validation cohort of 130 or so different subjects was used. The study combined high-throughput TCR immunosequencing, statistical association of individual TCRs with disease status, and machine learning to predict cytomegalovirus infection status. To study patterns of TCR occurrence, a later analysis re-analyzed previously published TCR beta repertoires from several hundred donors and added high-resolution HLA genotyping. Rather than drawing on any new phenotypic data, the later analysis identified candidate immune exposures from TCR beta sequences and the way those sequences occurred across donors. An earlier analysis of some 500 of the donors used high-throughput TCR beta sequencing to judge whether each TCR beta V gene segment behaved as functional or pseudogenic. Alongside the repertoire data, information on donor age, sex, ethnicity and CMV serostatus was compiled. A later genetic analysis took genome-wide SNP genotypes for 398 of the 666 donors and used that subset as a discovery cohort. Every discovery cohort repertoire had been produced on one sequencing platform. HLA typing included class I and class II loci at four-digit resolution. The number of typed donors differed by locus: roughly 629-640 for A, B, C, DRB1 and DQB1; 522 for DQA1; some 590 for DPA1; and around 450 for DPB1. About five DR-DQ haplotypes were handled as single units for association and clustering because linkage in the cohort was strong. Among over 350 genotyped donors of the cohort, an average of 235,054 unique TCR beta nucleotide sequences were sequenced per donor, around a sixth of them non-productive.

Findings and caveats that apply to the study as a whole: Most TCR sequences were observed very rarely across donors, whereas some public TCRs were present in many individuals. In a later genetic analysis, fewer N-insertions in productive TCRs were reported among donors in an Asian-associated ancestry cluster than the roughly 710-donor mean. In a later analysis, several top co-occurrence clusters were reported to appear linked to parvovirus B19, influenza, CMV and Epstein-Barr virus. Because counts were too low, 15 to 20 rarely observed V segments, including chromosome 9 orphons, were excluded from the earlier analysis of 587 of the donors. In a later analysis, HLA-associated TCR beta chains showed more clonal expansion and lower generation probabilities than non-associated chains that were equally common. In an earlier analysis of roughly 560 of the donors, most TCR beta V segments were observed in productive rearrangements about 90% or about 30% of the time, broadly matching IMGT annotations. In vitro tests confirmed that a few of the cytomegalovirus-associated TCR beta chains recognize cytomegalovirus antigens. Sequencing depth was assumed to be roughly uniform across donors in the presence/absence analyses, though that assumption may not hold. Some IMGT-functional V segments, including TRBV6-2 and TRBV6-3, could not be told apart with the 87-base-pair reads, so those segments were excluded. Correlated functional status among segregating V segments might be attributable to linkage disequilibrium, but an unknown experimental factor could not be ruled out. The cohort was sequenced for TCR beta chains only, and without alpha or paired-chain data the features that could be detected were limited. A cluster of highly shared sequence variants was judged likely to be a technical artifact of the sequencing pipeline. A later genetic analysis associated a missense DCLRE1C variant with V-gene and J-gene trimming of TCR beta chains, and an independent cohort replicated the association. For the cohort, immune exposure information was limited to CMV serostatus. According to a later analysis, most CMV-associated TCR beta chains appeared to be HLA-restricted, and the HLA associations seemed to be driven largely by CMV exposure. Because some donors lacked HLA typing at each locus, the association tests relied only on the typed subset. When HLA alleles, especially DR and DQ, strongly co-occurred, TCR associations were difficult to assign to individual alleles. A later analysis associated 15,000 to 20,000 TCR beta sequences with specific HLA alleles at a false discovery rate of 0.05. The authors suggested that the approach could potentially be generalized to other disease states and immunological phenotypes. In both the original and validation cohorts, the classifier was reported to diagnose cytomegalovirus status with high specificity and sensitivity. A later analysis found that TCR association rates varied across HLA loci, with DRB1 alleles showing the most associated TCRs and HLA-C alleles the fewest. In the study, some 160 TCR beta chains were listed as associated with cytomegalovirus. A further reported finding was that TCR beta sequences accurately predicted the HLA-A and HLA-B alleles for most subjects in the first cohort.

Trimming takes 3 bases from V and 5 bases from J, and the germline ends sit 10 bases apart. The germline V gene supplies CDR1 ENHRY and CDR2 SYGVKD. The CDR3 holds 13 amino acids from the cysteine to the phenylalanine. The retained sequence is limited to the CDR3, 39 bases, with the frame set at the first base. The sequence derives from a man aged 40-50 years in good health and CMV-seropositive. The chain uses TRBV10-3 and TRBJ1-2; 6 matching bases give a weak D call of TRBD1. The sequenced sample was PBMCs. The DNA sequence is TGTGCCATCAGTGATGGGGGCGGGTATGGCTACACCTTC. Its translation reads: CAISDGGGYGYTF.